This T cell receptor (beta chain) was obtained from a study of T cells expressing NK-cell markers. TCRdb reworked the 5' RACE reads into one entry per CDR3 protein, no DNA. The clone table shows tens of thousands of distinct CDR3 sequences, with the ten largest holding about 60%. Germline values: CDR1 DFQATT, CDR2 SNEGSKA (reference sequence). The CDR3 extends over 12 amino acids. The receptor comes from a woman aged 18 to 75 in good health. Sequencing was performed on blood T cells: a sorted CD56 or NKG2C T cell subset, CD4+ or CD8+ T cells, or bulk PBMC T cells (not recorded which). The gene calls are TRBV20-1 and TRBJ2-1. CDR3 sequence reads: CSADDNWDEQFF.